Below are 30 T cell receptor beta chains sequenced from a single sample in a study of shared clonotypes between healthy human individuals. Only in-frame clones appear in the TCRdb table, and some are missing; sequencing was by immunoSEQ multiplex PCR. The table has around 550,000 clones, about 96% seen once. Sample: naive CD4+ T cells sorted from blood. Subset given: CD45RA+ positively selected. The receptors were gathered from a woman aged 25-40 years in good health.

The CDR3 here is CASNVAGGPSYEQYF. The CDR3 DNA sequence: TGTGCCAGCAACGTAGCGGGAGGTCCCTCCTACGAGCAGTACTTC. The chain is built from TRBV7-2 and TRBJ2-7, with 10 bases identical to TRBD2. CDR3 length: 15 residues. In germline, CDR1 is SGHTA, CDR2 FQGNSA. V lost 7 bases and J lost 0; bases outside the gene matches: 6.

The chain employs TRBV5-1 and TRBJ1-2, with D tentatively TRBD1 (5 bases). Deletions cut 4 bases from V and 4 bases from J, with 14 bases between. The CDR3 has 14 amino acids. Germline assignment: CDR1 SGHRS and CDR2 YFSETQ. The CDR3 here is CASSPSGGTYGYTF. CDR3 DNA: TGCGCCAGCAGCCCGTCGGGGGGGACCTATGGCTACACCTTC.

This rearrangement joins TRBV18 to TRBJ2-1; D is ambiguous. Germline V gives CDR1 KGHSH, CDR2 LQKENI. V lost 4 bases and J lost 7, with 5 bases in between. The CDR3 extends over 11 amino acids. The DNA for the CDR3 is TGTGCCAGCTCACGAACGAATGAGCAGTTCTTC. It translates to CASSRTNEQFF.

Points on this clone: The sample has other DNA sequences that encode this CDR3 too. This chain connects TRBV11-2 to TRBJ2-7; D is uncertain. V gave up 2 bases and J gave up 3 bases, with 5 bases separating them. The CDR3 has 12 residues. The V gene's germline CDR1 is SGHAT and CDR2 FQNNGV. The CDR3 sequence is CASSLRDYEQYF. CDR3 sequence (DNA): TGTGCCAGCAGCTTAAGAGACTACGAGCAGTACTTC. The full variable domain, in which reference TRBV11-2 and TRBJ2-7 provide the parts outside the CDR3, is EAGVAQSPRYKIIEKRQSVAFWCNPISGHATLYWYQQILGQGPKLLIQFQNNGVVDDSQLPKDRFSAERLKGVDSTLKIQPAKLEDSAVYLCASSLRDYEQYFGPGTRLTVT.

This chain connects TRBV7-2 to TRBJ2-7, with a possible D match to TRBD1 (6 bases). Germline CDR1 reads SGHTA; CDR2 reads FQGNSA. This CDR3 region has 13 residues. The V end lost 5 bases, the J end lost 5 bases, and 13 bases lay between the germline ends. CDR3 DNA sequence: TGTGCCAGCAGCGTCAACACAGGGCACGAGCAGTACTTC. The encoded protein is CASSVNTGHEQYF.

This clone was observed a single time. The chain employs TRBV5-6 and TRBJ2-1; 9 nucleotides agree with TRBD2. There are 17 residues in the CDR3. Germline V gene data show CDR1 as SGHDT and CDR2 as YYEEEE. V was clipped by 4 bases and J by 0 bases; unmatched bases: 8. CDR3 protein: CASSDLAGFLSYNEQFF. The CDR3 bases are TGTGCCAGCAGCGACCTAGCGGGATTCCTCTCCTACAATGAGCAGTTCTTC. Looking up the rest from reference TRBV5-6 and TRBJ2-1 gives the full variable domain: DAGVTQSPTHLIKTRGQQVTLRCSPKSGHDTVSWYQQALGQGPQFIFQYYEEEERQRGNFPDRFSGHQFPNYSSELNVNALLLGDSALYLCASSDLAGFLSYNEQFFGPGTRLTVL.

The chain is built from TRBV7-8 and TRBJ2-5, with 7 bases fitting TRBD1. The V gene's germline CDR1 is SGHVS and CDR2 FQNEAQ. This CDR3 is 13 amino acids long. The V gene end was trimmed by 5 bases and the J gene end by 1 base; junction bases not matched to a gene: 1. CDR3: CASSRDSQETQYF. The CDR3 DNA reads TGTGCCAGCAGCCGGGACAGCCAAGAGACCCAGTACTTC. Filled out from reference TRBV7-8 and TRBJ2-5, the complete variable domain reads GAGVSQSPRYKVAKRGQDVALRCDPISGHVSLFWYQQALGQGPEFLTYFQNEAQLDKSGLPSDRFFAERPEGSVSTLKIQRTQQEDSAVYLCASSRDSQETQYFGPGTRLLVL.

The DNA for the CDR3 is TGTGCCAGCAGCAATTTCAGGCGTCGATTTTCCTACAATGAGCAGTTCTTC. Residues: CASSNFRRRFSYNEQFF. The chain is built from TRBV11-2 and TRBJ2-1; D is ambiguous. From germline, CDR1 is SGHAT and CDR2 FQNNGV. The CDR3 runs 17 residues. The ends were cut back, 5 bases at V and 1 base at J, with 18 bases in the middle.

V is TRBV7-8 and J is TRBJ2-1; TRBD2 agrees at 8 bases. After removal of 1 base from V and 2 bases from J, the junction contained 4 bases not matched to a gene. The CDR3 totals 16 residues. CDR1 and CDR2 (germline): SGHVS, FQNEAQ. The DNA for the CDR3 is TGTGCCAGCAGCTTAGTGCGAGCGGGAGCCTACAATGAGCAGTTCTTC. Amino acid sequence: CASSLVRAGAYNEQFF.

V is TRBV28 and J is TRBJ2-2, with 15 bases aligning to TRBD2. This CDR3 spans 19 amino acids. V gave up 6 bases and J gave up 1 base; unmatched junction bases: 9. In germline, CDR1 is MDHEN, CDR2 SYDVKM. The chain's CDR3 is CASRAVPGLAGGNTGELFF. Written as DNA, the CDR3 is TGTGCCAGCAGAGCGGTCCCGGGACTAGCGGGAGGGAACACCGGGGAGCTGTTTTTT. Full variable domain (remainder filled in from reference TRBV28 and TRBJ2-2): DVKVTQSSRYLVKRTGEKVFLECVQDMDHENMFWYRQDPGLGLRLIYFSYDVKMKEKGDIPEGYSVSREKKERFSLILESASTNQTSMYLCASRAVPGLAGGNTGELFFGEGSRLTVL.

The rearrangement uses TRBV19 and TRBJ2-1, with D possibly called TRBD1 or TRBD2 (6 bases each). Between the trimmed V and J ends, which lost 5 bases and 7 bases, there was a span of 18 bases. CDR1 and CDR2 (germline): LNHDA, SQIVND (reference sequence). The CDR3 spans 15 residues. The CDR3: CASSPPGASGNEQFF. CDR3 in DNA: TGTGCCAGTAGTCCCCCGGGGGCGTCCGGGAATGAGCAGTTCTTC.

The CDR3 region has the DNA TGTGCCATCAGCGGGACAGGAACACAAGAGACCCAGTACTTC. This sequence encodes CAISGTGTQETQYF. The chain is built from TRBV10-3 and TRBJ2-5, with 8 bases fitting TRBD1. The germline CDR1 and CDR2 sequences are ENHRY and SYGVKD. J gave up 2 bases and V 6 bases, and 5 bases lay outside the gene matches. The CDR3 is 14 residues long.

This chain connects TRBV7-2 to TRBJ2-1; 10 positions match TRBD2. J was trimmed by 10 bases and V by 2 bases; bases with no gene match: 11. The CDR3 contains 16 residues. The germline gives CDR1 SGHTA, CDR2 FQGNSA. This chain's CDR3 is CASSLLAGGLGREQFF. CDR3 sequence (DNA): TGTGCCAGCAGCTTATTAGCGGGAGGTCTTGGGCGGGAGCAGTTCTTC.

The CDR3 region is CASSQGVRTGELFF. In DNA, the CDR3 is TGCGCCAGCAGCCAGGGCGTCCGCACCGGGGAGCTGTTTTTT. The chain links TRBV5-1 to TRBJ2-2; D perhaps matches TRBD1 (5 bases). Trimming pared 4 bases from V and 4 bases from J, leaving 11 bases between. The CDR3 extends over 14 amino acids. Germline CDR1 is SGHRS and CDR2 is YFSETQ.

The chain has TRBV20-1 and TRBJ2-5, with 9 bases that match TRBD1. In germline, CDR1 is DFQATT, CDR2 SNEGSKA (reference sequence). This CDR3 has 10 amino acids. With V trimmed by 4 bases and J by 14 bases, 5 bases remained unmatched. The DNA of the CDR3 is TGCAGTGCTAACCGGGACAGGGTTTACTTC. Protein sequence: CSANRDRVYF.

The genes are TRBV21-1 and TRBJ1-4. TRBV21-1 is flagged as a pseudogene. The CDR3 has 16 residues. The CDR3 DNA reads as TGTGCCAGCAGCAAACCGCACCGTGCAACTAATGAAAAACTGTTTTTT. It is translated as CASSKPHRATNEKLFF.

The chain links TRBV7-3 to TRBJ2-7; weak D call: TRBD1 (6 bases). Germline CDR1 SGHTA, CDR2 FQGTGA. This CDR3 contains 16 residues. V shed 5 bases and J shed 0 bases, with 17 bases lying between them. The CDR3, as DNA: TGTGCCAGCAGCCCCGAAGGGGGAGTCGCCTCCTACGAGCAGTACTTC. This translates into CASSPEGGVASYEQYF.

V usage is TRBV19 and J usage is TRBJ2-7, with D perhaps matching TRBD2 (5 bases). The germline V gene encodes CDR1 LNHDA and CDR2 SQIVND (reference sequence). V lost 5 bases, J lost 0 bases, and 14 bases lay in between. CDR3 length: 15 amino acids. In nucleotides, the CDR3 is TGTGCCAGTAGTCAAGGATTAGGGAGCTCCTACGAGCAGTACTTC. It specifies CASSQGLGSSYEQYF. The full variable domain, completed using reference TRBV19 and TRBJ2-7, is DGGITQSPKYLFRKEGQNVTLSCEQNLNHDAMYWYRQDPGQGLRLIYYSQIVNDFQKGDIAEGYSVSREKKESFPLTVTSAQKNPTAFYLCASSQGLGSSYEQYFGPGTRLTVT.

The CDR3 DNA is TGTGCCATCAGTGAGTCGAAAGGGGTGGTTGAAGAGCAGTACTTC. Amino acid sequence: CAISESKGVVEEQYF. V gene TRBV10-3 combines with J gene TRBJ2-7; D may be TRBD1 (5 bases). Trimming left V 0 bases short and J 7 bases short, with 16 bases between. CDR1 ENHRY and CDR2 SYGVKD come from the germline V gene. This CDR3 has 15 amino acids.

CDR3 region: CASRLLAGGPYEQFF. The CDR3 nucleotides read TGTGCCAGCAGGCTACTAGCGGGAGGGCCCTATGAGCAGTTCTTC. The chain couples TRBV7-8 to TRBJ2-1, with 13 bases identical to TRBD2. The CDR3 loop spans 15 amino acids. Germline V gene sequence: CDR1 SGHVS, CDR2 FQNEAQ. Trimming cost V 6 bases and J 8 bases; bases outside gene matches: 7.

The chain carries TRBV18 and TRBJ1-1; D is unclear. The CDR3 is 17 amino acids. V lost 8 bases and J lost 6, with 28 bases in between. Germline V gene sequence: CDR1 KGHSH, CDR2 LQKENI. CDR3 sequence: CASHKPGGTAVTAEAFF. The CDR3 nucleotides are TGTGCCAGCCACAAGCCGGGTGGTACAGCCGTCACAGCTGAAGCTTTCTTT.

The chain couples TRBV4-1 to TRBJ2-1; a weak D match, TRBD2 (6 bases). There are 17 residues in the CDR3. Germline CDR1 and CDR2: MGHRA and YSYEKL. V gave up 7 bases and J gave up 7 bases, with 26 bases separating them. In nucleotides, the CDR3 is TGCGCCAGCACGCAGTTTGGACGGCCGGGACTGGATAATGAGCAGTTCTTC. Residues: CASTQFGRPGLDNEQFF.

The CDR3 region is CARETSGADTQYF. DNA for the CDR3: TGTGCCAGGGAGACTAGCGGTGCAGATACGCAGTATTTT. The genes are TRBV2 and TRBJ2-3; 9 bases line up with TRBD2. Germline values: CDR1 SNHLY, CDR2 FYNNEI. The CDR3 sequence is 13 residues long. V lost 9 bases and J lost 4; bases outside the gene matches: 5.

This chain links TRBV28 with TRBJ2-2; no reliable D call. V lost 4 bases to trimming and J lost 4 bases, with 10 bases between them. The CDR3 covers 14 residues. The germline gives CDR1 MDHEN, CDR2 SYDVKM. CDR3 sequence (DNA): TGTGCCAGCAGTTCATCCGGTATCACCGGGGAGCTGTTTTTT. It is translated as CASSSSGITGELFF.

The V call is TRBV5-6, the J call TRBJ1-6, with 7 positions matching TRBD1. V lost 1 base to trimming and J lost 4 bases; unmatched junction nucleotides: 11. The CDR3 is made up of 18 amino acids. Germline CDR1 reads SGHDT; CDR2 reads YYEEEE. CDR3 nucleotides: TGTGCCAGCAGCTTGAGAAGACAGGGTAGACCTTATAATTCACCCCTCCACTTT. It encodes CASSLRRQGRPYNSPLHF.

The rearrangement uses TRBV7-6 and TRBJ2-1, with 8 bases matching TRBD1. Germline CDR1 and CDR2: SGHVS and FNYEAQ. This CDR3 comprises 15 residues. V lost 5 bases, J lost 6 bases, and 9 bases stayed unmatched. This CDR3 reads CASSRLDRVSNEQFF. The CDR3 region has the DNA TGTGCCAGCAGCCGATTGGACAGGGTTTCCAATGAGCAGTTCTTC.

This chain uses TRBV21-1 with TRBJ1-4. TRBV21-1 is noted as a pseudogene. The CDR3 consists of 15 residues. As DNA, the CDR3 is TGTGCCAGCAGTGGAGGGACCACTCCGAATGAAAAACTGTTTTTT. Protein: CASSGGTTPNEKLFF.

The V gene is TRBV19, the J gene TRBJ1-2; perhaps TRBD1 as D (5 bases). The CDR3 spans 15 residues. CDR1 and CDR2 from the germline V gene are LNHDA and SQIVND (reference sequence). V dropped 6 bases and J dropped 10 bases, with 24 bases sitting between them. This CDR3 reads CASRRAVQGPGDYTF. As DNA, the CDR3 is TGTGCCAGTAGACGCGCCGTGCAGGGACCGGGAGACTACACCTTC.

The chain uses TRBV5-1 and TRBJ2-7; 9 nucleotides line up with TRBD2. The CDR3 length is 16 residues. V dropped 0 bases and J dropped 5; count of bases not matched to a gene: 9. Germline loops: CDR1 SGHRS, CDR2 YFSETQ. The CDR3 DNA reads as TGCGCCAGCAGCTTGGACTCAGGGACTAGCTACCACGAGCAGTACTTC. Amino acids: CASSLDSGTSYHEQYF.

This chain connects TRBV18 to TRBJ1-1, with 10 nucleotides matching TRBD1. The germline gives CDR1 KGHSH, CDR2 LQKENI. V was clipped by 5 bases and J by 4 bases; unmatched bases: 4. The CDR3 consists of 14 residues. The CDR3 sequence: CASSSTGGGTEAFF. CDR3 nucleotide sequence: TGTGCCAGCTCATCGACAGGGGGCGGCACTGAAGCTTTCTTT. Complete variable domain (other parts from reference TRBV18 and TRBJ1-1): NAGVMQNPRHLVRRRGQEARLRCSPMKGHSHVYWYRQLPEEGLKFMVYLQKENIIDESGMPKERFSAEFPKEGPSILRIQQVVRGDSAAYFCASSSTGGGTEAFFGQGTRLTVV.